The 8 T cell receptor beta chains presented below share a single source sample, sequenced in a study of blood T cell repertoires in COVID-19. Clones were read by immunoSEQ multiplex PCR, and TCRdb kept only the in-frame ones, dropping some. The profile shows under 300,000 clones, approximately 86% of them singletons. The sequencing input was peripheral blood. These TCRs come from a woman older than 75 with active or convalescent COVID-19.

The V gene is TRBV6-5, the J gene TRBJ2-1, with D tentatively TRBD1 (6 bases). V lost 6 bases to trimming and J lost 5 bases, with 11 bases between them. This CDR3 region has 13 residues. Germline assignment: CDR1 MNHEY and CDR2 SVGAGI. In DNA form, the CDR3 reads TGTGCCAGCAGACGGGACACCAACAATGAGCAGTTCTTC. Encoded protein: CASRRDTNNEQFF.

The V gene is TRBV18, the J gene TRBJ2-3; TRBD2 aligns across 8 bases. The germline CDR1 and CDR2 sequences are KGHSH and LQKENI. V shed 3 bases, J shed 3 bases, and the junction held 11 bases outside the gene matches. The CDR3 contains 17 residues. CDR3 nucleotides: TGTGCCAGCTCACCTAGGACTAGCCTCCTAGGGACAGATACGCAGTATTTT. Translated, it gives CASSPRTSLLGTDTQYF. The complete variable domain, with remaining parts taken from reference TRBV18 and TRBJ2-3, reads NAGVMQNPRHLVRRRGQEARLRCSPMKGHSHVYWYRQLPEEGLKFMVYLQKENIIDESGMPKERFSAEFPKEGPSILRIQQVVRGDSAAYFCASSPRTSLLGTDTQYFGPGTRLTVL.

The chain has TRBV15 and TRBJ2-3, with TRBD2 identical over 8 bases. Germline assignment: CDR1 LNHNV and CDR2 YYDKDF (reference sequence). The ends lost 1 base at V and 0 bases at J; junction bases unmatched: 0. The CDR3 loop spans 15 amino acids. In DNA, the CDR3 is TGTGCCACCAGCAGAGTAGCGGGGAGCACAGATACGCAGTATTTT. Its translation: CATSRVAGSTDTQYF.

V usage is TRBV2 and J usage is TRBJ2-3; 8 bases align to TRBD2. V shed 5 bases and J 6 bases; nucleotides not matched to a gene: 7. The CDR3 extends over 14 amino acids. Germline loops: CDR1 SNHLY, CDR2 FYNNEI. The CDR3 sequence: CASSPGLGTDTQYF. The CDR3 DNA is TGTGCCAGCAGTCCGGGACTAGGAACGGATACGCAGTATTTT.

This clone has a single count. The chain links TRBV20-1 to TRBJ2-4; D may be TRBD2 (5 bases). The CDR3 spans 12 residues. The germline V and J ends were trimmed by 3 bases and 5 bases, with 8 bases remaining between them. Germline-derived CDR1 and CDR2 are DFQATT and SNEGSKA (reference sequence). The CDR3 coding sequence is TGCAGTGCTAGTCGGGGTGAAAACATTCAGTACTTC. The encoded protein is CSASRGENIQYF.

This chain uses TRBV19 with TRBJ1-3; D is perhaps TRBD1 (6 bases). The CDR3 covers 13 residues. The ends were cut back, 10 bases at V and 0 bases at J, with 10 bases in the middle. Germline CDR1 reads LNHDA; CDR2 reads SQIVND (reference sequence). Here the CDR3 DNA reads TGTGCCACCTCAGGGGCCTCTGGAAACACCATATATTTT. As protein: CATSGASGNTIYF.

The CDR3 is CASSRGYSNQPQHF. In DNA form, the CDR3 reads TGTGCCAGCAGTAGGGGTTATAGCAATCAGCCCCAGCATTTT. This rearrangement joins TRBV6-5 to TRBJ1-5, with D perhaps TRBD1 (5 bases). V was pared by 5 bases and J by 0 bases, with 8 bases between. The CDR3 is made up of 14 amino acids. In germline, CDR1 is MNHEY, CDR2 SVGAGI.

This clone was picked up a small number of times. The chain links TRBV5-1 to TRBJ2-3; 15 positions agree with TRBD2. The CDR3 has 19 amino acids. The germline gives CDR1 SGHRS, CDR2 YFSETQ. Trimming took 4 bases from V and 0 from J; bases not matched to a gene: 9. Here the CDR3 DNA reads TGCGCCAGCAGCATTGGACTAGCGGGAGGGGGGCGTAGCACAGATACGCAGTATTTT. This translates into CASSIGLAGGGRSTDTQYF.